These 9 T cell receptor beta chains were sequenced from one sample in a study of blood T cell repertoires in COVID-19. Assay: immunoSEQ multiplex PCR; the TCRdb copy retains only in-frame clones and omits some. This table holds roughly 240,000 clones, around 86% found once. Specimen: peripheral blood. The origin of the receptors is a man in his late teens or twenties with active or convalescent COVID-19.

The chain couples TRBV12-2 to TRBJ1-2; no DNA check was done on the table's D call, TRBD1. TRBV12-2 is classified as a pseudogene. The CDR3 is 15 residues long. CDR3 DNA: TGTGCAAGTCGCTTAGAGGGACAGGGATCTCGTGGCTACACCTTC. Translated, it gives CASRLEGQGSRGYTF.

The chain combines TRBV10-3 with TRBJ1-1, with 9 bases identical to TRBD1. This CDR3 is built from 16 residues. V shed 0 bases, J shed 7 bases, and the junction held 9 bases outside the gene matches. Germline CDR1 is ENHRY and CDR2 is SYGVKD. This CDR3 is CAISESRDRDLIEAFF. As DNA, the CDR3 is TGTGCCATCAGTGAGTCGAGGGACAGGGATTTGATTGAAGCTTTCTTT.

This clone showed up just a few times. The gene calls are TRBV18 and TRBJ1-2; 9 positions agree with TRBD1. J gave up 4 bases and V 3 bases, and 18 bases lay outside the gene matches. This CDR3 comprises 19 residues. The germline CDR1 and CDR2 sequences are KGHSH and LQKENI. The CDR3 spells CASSPYPPSGQGPSYGYTF. The CDR3 region has the DNA TGTGCCAGCTCACCTTACCCTCCTTCGGGACAGGGACCGAGCTATGGCTACACCTTC.

The J gene is TRBJ2-1, the V gene TRBV7-9; D might be TRBD1 (6 bases). CDR1 SEHNR and CDR2 FQNEAQ come from the germline V gene (reference sequence). This CDR3 spans 15 amino acids. The germline V and J ends were trimmed by 5 bases and 7 bases, with 18 bases remaining between them. The DNA for the CDR3 is TGTGCCAGCAGCCGGACAGAAGTCAGGACAAATGAGCAGTTCTTC. It translates to CASSRTEVRTNEQFF.

J is TRBJ2-6 and V is TRBV29-1, with 10 bases matching TRBD1. J was trimmed by 4 bases and V by 8 bases; bases with no gene match: 17. The V gene's germline CDR1 is SQVTM and CDR2 ANQGSEA. The CDR3 covers 18 residues. CDR3 sequence (DNA): TGCAGCACGGGAGGGACAGGGGCCACTCGTGACGGGGCCAACGTCCTGACTTTC. Translation gives CSTGGTGATRDGANVLTF.

The chain couples TRBV10-3 to TRBJ1-1; D remains unclear. CDR3 length equals 15 residues. Trimming left V 0 bases short and J 3 bases short, with 11 bases between. Germline CDR1 and CDR2: ENHRY and SYGVKD. In nucleotides, the CDR3 is TGTGCCATCAGTGAGTCTAACCGGGGAGACACTGAAGCTTTCTTT. It yields the protein CAISESNRGDTEAFF.

The CDR3 DNA follows: TGTGCCAGCAGCCCCGGGGGATCTTCAAGAAACACCATATATTTT. As protein: CASSPGGSSRNTIYF. This rearrangement joins TRBV6-5 to TRBJ1-3; D is perhaps TRBD1 (5 bases). V dropped 6 bases and J dropped 5 bases, with 17 bases sitting between them. The CDR3 spans 15 residues. Germline values: CDR1 MNHEY, CDR2 SVGAGI.

The chain joins TRBV9 to TRBJ2-1; 9 nucleotides agree with TRBD2. The CDR3 spans 14 residues. From germline, CDR1 is SGDLS and CDR2 YYNGEE. With V trimmed by 0 bases and J by 9 bases, 4 bases remained unmatched. The CDR3 DNA follows: TGTGCCAGCAGCGTAGCGATAGCGGGAGTTGAGCAGTTCTTC. Residues: CASSVAIAGVEQFF.

The chain employs TRBV5-1 and TRBJ2-2; the D gene is possibly TRBD2 (6 bases). V was clipped by 6 bases and J by 2 bases, with 11 bases between them. The germline gives CDR1 SGHRS, CDR2 YFSETQ. CDR3 size: 14 residues. CDR3 DNA: TGCGCCAGCATGGAGGGGAGAAACACCGGGGAGCTGTTTTTT. Encoded protein: CASMEGRNTGELFF.